This T cell receptor beta chain is drawn from a study of T cell changes during pregnancy in multiple sclerosis. Sequenced by immunoSEQ multiplex PCR; TCRdb stores in-frame clones only, minus some. The table lists around 71,000 clones, over 85% of them singletons. The CDR3 is 16 residues long. V was shortened by 4 bases and J by 0 bases, with 15 bases between the two germline ends. Germline loops: CDR1 MDHEN, CDR2 SYDVKM. The receptor's source is a female donor with multiple sclerosis, enrolled in a pregnancy study. The source material was peripheral blood, sampled in the third trimester of pregnancy. The chain employs TRBV28 and TRBJ1-1; D might be TRBD1 (6 bases). CDR3 nucleotides: TGTGCCAGCAGTTCAAGCCACAGGGAATTGAACACTGAAGCTTTCTTT. It is translated as CASSSSHRELNTEAFF. Based on the CDR3 plus reference TRBV28 and TRBJ1-1, the full variable domain is DVKVTQSSRYLVKRTGEKVFLECVQDMDHENMFWYRQDPGLGLRLIYFSYDVKMKEKGDIPEGYSVSREKKERFSLILESASTNQTSMYLCASSSSHRELNTEAFFGQGTRLTVV.